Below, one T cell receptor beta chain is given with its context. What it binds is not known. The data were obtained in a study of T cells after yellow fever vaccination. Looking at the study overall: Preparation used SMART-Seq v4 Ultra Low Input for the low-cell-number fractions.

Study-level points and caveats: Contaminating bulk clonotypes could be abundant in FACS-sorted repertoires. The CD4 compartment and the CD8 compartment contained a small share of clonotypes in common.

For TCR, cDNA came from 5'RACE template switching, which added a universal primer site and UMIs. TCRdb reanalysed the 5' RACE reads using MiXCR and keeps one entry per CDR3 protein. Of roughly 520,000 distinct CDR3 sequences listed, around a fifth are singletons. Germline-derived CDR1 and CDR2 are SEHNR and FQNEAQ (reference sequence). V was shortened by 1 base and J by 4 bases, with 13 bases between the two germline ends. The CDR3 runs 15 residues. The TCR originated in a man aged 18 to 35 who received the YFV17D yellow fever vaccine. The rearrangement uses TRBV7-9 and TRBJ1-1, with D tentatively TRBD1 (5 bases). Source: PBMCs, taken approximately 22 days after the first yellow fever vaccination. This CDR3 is CASSLGAGYTTEAFF. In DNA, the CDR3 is TGTGCCAGCAGCTTAGGGGCAGGGTATACCACTGAAGCTTTCTTT.